This entry lists 16 T cell receptor beta chains sequenced from one sample in a study of cytomegalovirus exposure and HLA in healthy donors. Data came from immunoSEQ multiplex PCR; TCRdb stores just in-frame clones and leaves some out. The sample carries about 130,000 clones, about 90% recorded once. Sequences were obtained from PBMCs. The receptor source for this set is a man aged 25 to 40 in good health and CMV-seronegative.

The chain recombines TRBV29-1 with TRBJ2-7; no definite D call. The germline V and J ends were trimmed by 7 bases and 3 bases, with 16 bases remaining between them. The CDR3 is 13 residues long. The germline CDR1 and CDR2 sequences are SQVTM and ANQGSEA. Written as DNA, the CDR3 is TGCAGCGCCAGACTCTCCAGCCACTACGAGCAGTACTTC. Amino acid sequence: CSARLSSHYEQYF.

The chain uses TRBV27 and TRBJ2-2; 8 bases align to TRBD1. Germline CDR1 reads MNHEY; CDR2 reads SMNVEV (reference sequence). This CDR3 comprises 15 residues. V was clipped by 5 bases and J by 7 bases; unmatched bases: 9. The CDR3 spells CASSTRQGLGGELFF. The CDR3 nucleotides are TGTGCCAGCAGTACCAGACAGGGGTTGGGCGGGGAGCTGTTTTTT.

The V call is TRBV5-4, the J call TRBJ1-2, with D uncertain. The CDR3 consists of 11 residues. V dropped 2 bases and J dropped 8 bases, with 7 bases sitting between them. The germline V gene encodes CDR1 SGHNT and CDR2 YYREEE (reference sequence). As DNA, the CDR3 is TGTGCCAGCAGCTTCGTGGGCGGCTACACCTTC. Protein: CASSFVGGYTF.

The chain employs TRBV6-1 and TRBJ1-5, with D perhaps matching TRBD1 (5 bases). The CDR3 consists of 16 residues. Germline V gives CDR1 MNHNS, CDR2 SASEGT. Trimming shortened V by 6 bases and J by 6 bases, and 21 bases separated the two germline ends. The CDR3 DNA follows: TGTGCCAGCAGCGAATGGTGGGGGGGTAGGGGTCAGCCCCAGCATTTT. Its translation: CASSEWWGGRGQPQHF.

The CDR3 protein is CASSQDKGGDQYF. The CDR3 bases are TGCGCCAGCAGCCAAGATAAGGGGGGGGACCAGTACTTC. The V and J genes are TRBV4-3 and TRBJ2-7, with a tentative D call TRBD2 (7 bases). CDR3 size: 13 residues. Deletions cut 0 bases from V and 10 bases from J, with 13 bases between. Germline loops: CDR1 LGHNA, CDR2 YSLEER.

V and J are TRBV5-6 and TRBJ2-2; possibly TRBD1 for D (5 bases). Germline V lookup: CDR1 SGHDT, CDR2 YYEEEE. The ends were cut back, 4 bases at V and 5 bases at J, with 12 bases in the middle. The CDR3 is 14 amino acids. CDR3 protein: CASSLPPGTGELFF. The CDR3 coding sequence is TGTGCCAGCAGCCTTCCTCCAGGGACCGGGGAGCTGTTTTTT.

The genes are TRBV2 and TRBJ2-2; TRBD1 aligns across 10 bases. The V segment lost 6 bases and the J segment 8 bases; nucleotides outside the gene matches: 9. Germline CDR1 reads SNHLY; CDR2 reads FYNNEI. The CDR3 totals 15 residues. As DNA, the CDR3 is TGTGCCAGCAGAGTCGACAGGGGGCTAAGGGGGGAGCTGTTTTTT. Amino acids: CASRVDRGLRGELFF. The variable domain in full, completed from reference TRBV2 and TRBJ2-2, reads EPEVTQTPSHQVTQMGQEVILRCVPISNHLYFYWYRQILGQKVEFLVSFYNNEISEKSEIFDDQFSVERPDGSNFTLKIRSTKLEDSAMYFCASRVDRGLRGELFFGEGSRLTVL.

CDR3 sequence: CASSQDSANTGELFF. The CDR3 DNA follows: TGTGCCAGCAGCCAAGACTCAGCGAACACCGGGGAGCTGTTTTTT. The chain combines TRBV4-2 with TRBJ2-2; D is uncertain. The ends were cut back, 0 bases at V and 0 bases at J, with 5 bases in the middle. Looked up from germline, CDR1 is LGHNA and CDR2 is YNFKEQ. The CDR3 is 15 amino acids.

The chain recombines TRBV29-1 with TRBJ1-1, with 7 bases aligning to TRBD1. The CDR3 consists of 14 residues. The trim removed 5 bases at V and 1 base at J, leaving 7 bases unmatched. CDR1 SQVTM and CDR2 ANQGSEA come from the germline V gene. The CDR3 DNA is TGCAGCGTTAGCGGACAGGCTGGGAACACTGAAGCTTTCTTT. Protein sequence: CSVSGQAGNTEAFF.

The chain links TRBV28 to TRBJ2-7; a weak D match, TRBD2 (5 bases). The CDR3 has 12 amino acids. CDR1 is MDHEN and CDR2 is SYDVKM in the germline V gene. Trimming took 8 bases from V and 1 from J, leaving 9 bases between them. CDR3 protein: CASGRGSYEQYF. The CDR3 DNA sequence: TGTGCCAGCGGACGGGGTTCCTACGAGCAGTACTTC. Using reference TRBV28 and TRBJ2-7 for the parts outside the CDR3, the full variable domain is DVKVTQSSRYLVKRTGEKVFLECVQDMDHENMFWYRQDPGLGLRLIYFSYDVKMKEKGDIPEGYSVSREKKERFSLILESASTNQTSMYLCASGRGSYEQYFGPGTRLTVT.

This chain connects TRBV7-3 to TRBJ2-7; 8 bases fit TRBD2. The CDR3 has 15 residues. CDR1 is SGHTA, CDR2 FQGTGA, per germline. V lost 5 bases, J lost 1 base, and 7 bases stayed unmatched. The CDR3 protein is CASSLLSGGSYEQYF. The DNA of the CDR3 is TGTGCCAGCAGCCTATTAAGCGGGGGATCCTACGAGCAGTACTTC.

The table lists this clone with a few counts. V gene TRBV28 combines with J gene TRBJ1-1; TRBD1 matches 8 bases. The CDR3 is 14 residues long. Germline V gives CDR1 MDHEN, CDR2 SYDVKM. J lost 6 bases, V lost 6 bases, and 9 bases had no gene match. As DNA, the CDR3 is TGTGCCAGCAGGCTAAGGACAGGGAATTCTGAAGCTTTCTTT. Translation gives CASRLRTGNSEAFF. Supplemented by reference TRBV28 and TRBJ1-1, the full variable domain reads DVKVTQSSRYLVKRTGEKVFLECVQDMDHENMFWYRQDPGLGLRLIYFSYDVKMKEKGDIPEGYSVSREKKERFSLILESASTNQTSMYLCASRLRTGNSEAFFGQGTRLTVV.

V is TRBV28 and J is TRBJ2-7; D remains unclear. V was pared by 8 bases and J by 2 bases, with 4 bases between. Germline V lookup: CDR1 MDHEN, CDR2 SYDVKM. CDR3 length: 10 amino acids. CDR3 in amino acids: CASGPYEQYF. The CDR3 DNA reads as TGTGCCAGCGGGCCCTACGAGCAGTACTTC.

The gene calls are TRBV2 and TRBJ1-5, with D possibly TRBD1 on 5 matching bases. There are 13 residues in the CDR3. CDR1 is SNHLY, CDR2 FYNNEI, per germline. Trimming took 9 bases from V and 4 from J, leaving 13 bases between them. CDR3: CASLQGINQPQHF. The CDR3 DNA reads as TGTGCCAGTCTCCAGGGCATTAATCAGCCCCAGCATTTT.

This clone appeared a single time. The chain couples TRBV5-8 to TRBJ1-2, with 8 bases matching TRBD1. Germline CDR1 and CDR2: SGHTS and YDEGEE. The CDR3 is 11 residues long. V shed 3 bases and J 13 bases; nucleotides not matched to a gene: 5. CDR3 loop: CASSYDRGTTF. The DNA of the CDR3 is TGTGCCAGCAGCTACGACAGGGGTACCACCTTC.

This chain connects TRBV5-1 to TRBJ2-7, with a tentative D call TRBD1 (6 bases). Trimming took off 4 bases at V and 3 bases at J, with 20 bases between the two ends. Germline V CDR1 and CDR2: SGHRS, YFSETQ. CDR3 length equals 16 residues. CDR3 amino acids: CASSPATNRVGYEQYF. The DNA of the CDR3 is TGCGCCAGCAGCCCGGCTACTAACAGGGTTGGCTACGAGCAGTACTTC.